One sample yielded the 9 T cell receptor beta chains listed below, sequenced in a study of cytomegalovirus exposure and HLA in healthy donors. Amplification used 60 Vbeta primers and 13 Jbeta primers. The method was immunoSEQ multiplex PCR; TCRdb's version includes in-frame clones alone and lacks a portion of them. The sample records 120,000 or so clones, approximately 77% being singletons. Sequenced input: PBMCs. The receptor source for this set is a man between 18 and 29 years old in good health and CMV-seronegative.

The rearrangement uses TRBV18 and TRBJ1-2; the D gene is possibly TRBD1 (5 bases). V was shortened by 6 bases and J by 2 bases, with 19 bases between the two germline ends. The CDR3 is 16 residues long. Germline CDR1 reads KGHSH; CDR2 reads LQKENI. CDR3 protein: CASSLLGGNQNYGYTF. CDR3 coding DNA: TGTGCCAGCTCCCTTCTCGGGGGGAATCAGAACTATGGCTACACCTTC.

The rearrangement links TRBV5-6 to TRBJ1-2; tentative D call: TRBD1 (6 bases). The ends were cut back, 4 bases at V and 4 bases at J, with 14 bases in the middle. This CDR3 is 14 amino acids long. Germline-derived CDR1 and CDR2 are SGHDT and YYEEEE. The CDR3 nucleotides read TGTGCCAGCAGCGCGTACAGGGAAGGCTATGGCTACACCTTC. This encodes CASSAYREGYGYTF.

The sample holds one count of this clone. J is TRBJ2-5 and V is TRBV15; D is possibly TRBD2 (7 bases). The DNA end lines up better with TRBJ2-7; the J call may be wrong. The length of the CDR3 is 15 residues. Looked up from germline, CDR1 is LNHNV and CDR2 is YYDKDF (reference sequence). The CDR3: CATRSTGGIYYEQYF. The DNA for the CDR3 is TGTGCCACCAGGTCAACGGGGGGCATTTACTACGAGCAGTACTTC.

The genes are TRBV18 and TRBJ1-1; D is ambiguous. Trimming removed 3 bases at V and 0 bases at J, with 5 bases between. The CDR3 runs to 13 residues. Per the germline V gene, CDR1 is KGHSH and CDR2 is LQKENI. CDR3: CASSPQVNTEAFF. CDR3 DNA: TGTGCCAGCTCACCCCAGGTGAACACTGAAGCTTTCTTT.

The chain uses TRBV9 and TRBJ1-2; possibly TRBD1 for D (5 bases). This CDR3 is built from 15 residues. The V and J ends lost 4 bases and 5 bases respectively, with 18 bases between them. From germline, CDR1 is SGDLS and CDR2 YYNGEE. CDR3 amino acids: CASSPRGAGGYGYTF. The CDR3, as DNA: TGTGCCAGCAGCCCCAGAGGGGCAGGAGGGTATGGCTACACCTTC.

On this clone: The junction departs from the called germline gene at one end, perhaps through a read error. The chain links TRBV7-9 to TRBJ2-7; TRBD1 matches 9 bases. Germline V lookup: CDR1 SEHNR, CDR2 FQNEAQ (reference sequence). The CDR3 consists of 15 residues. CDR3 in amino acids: CSSSSPGQGIYEQYF. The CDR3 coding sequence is TGTTCCAGCAGCTCGCCGGGACAGGGCATCTACGAGCAGTACTTC.

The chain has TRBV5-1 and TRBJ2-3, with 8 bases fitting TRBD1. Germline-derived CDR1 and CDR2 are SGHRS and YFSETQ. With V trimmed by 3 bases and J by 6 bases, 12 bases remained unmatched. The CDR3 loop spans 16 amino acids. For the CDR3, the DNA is TGCGCCAGCAGCTGGGGCGGGACAGGTTCCATGGATACGCAGTATTTT. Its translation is CASSWGGTGSMDTQYF. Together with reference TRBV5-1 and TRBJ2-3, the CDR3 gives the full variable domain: KAGVTQTPRYLIKTRGQQVTLSCSPISGHRSVSWYQQTPGQGLQFLFEYFSETQRNKGNFPGRFSGRQFSNSRSEMNVSTLELGDSALYLCASSWGGTGSMDTQYFGPGTRLTVL.

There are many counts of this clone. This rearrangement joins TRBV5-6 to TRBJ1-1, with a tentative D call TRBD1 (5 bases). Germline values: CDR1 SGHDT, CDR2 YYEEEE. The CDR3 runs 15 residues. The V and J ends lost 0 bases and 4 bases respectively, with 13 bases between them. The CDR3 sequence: CASSLAGGGGTEAFF. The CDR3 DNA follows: TGTGCCAGCAGCTTGGCCGGCGGGGGAGGCACTGAAGCTTTCTTT.

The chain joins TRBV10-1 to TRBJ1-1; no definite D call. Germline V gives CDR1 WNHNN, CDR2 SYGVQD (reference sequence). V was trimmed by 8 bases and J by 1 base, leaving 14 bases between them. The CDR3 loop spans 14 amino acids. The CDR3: CASLVRLQNTEAFF. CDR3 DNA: TGCGCCAGCCTCGTCAGGTTGCAGAACACTGAAGCTTTCTTT.